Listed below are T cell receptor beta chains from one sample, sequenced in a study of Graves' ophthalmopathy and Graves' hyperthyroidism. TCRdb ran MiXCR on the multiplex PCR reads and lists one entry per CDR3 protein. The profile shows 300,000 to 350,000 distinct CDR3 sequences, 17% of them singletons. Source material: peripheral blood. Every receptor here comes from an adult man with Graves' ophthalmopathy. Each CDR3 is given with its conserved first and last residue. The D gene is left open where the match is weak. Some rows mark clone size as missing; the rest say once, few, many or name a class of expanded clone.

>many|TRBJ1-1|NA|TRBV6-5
TGTGCCAGCAGTAGGACGGGGATAGGAACTGAAGCTTTCTTT
CASSRTGIGTEAFF
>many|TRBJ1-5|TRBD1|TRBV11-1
TGTGCCAGCAGCTCGGGGACAGGGGGCTCGCTACCCCATCAGCCCCAGCATTTT
CASSSGTGGSLPHQPQHF
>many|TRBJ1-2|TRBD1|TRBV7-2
TGTGCCAGCAGCCAGGGACAGGGCGACTATGGCTACACCTTC
CASSQGQGDYGYTF
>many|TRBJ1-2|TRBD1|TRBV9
TGTGCCAGCAGCCGGACGGACAGGGTACTATACTATGGCTACACCTTC
CASSRTDRVLYYGYTF
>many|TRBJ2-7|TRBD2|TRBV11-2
TGTGCCAGCAGCTTAGAAGGACTAGCGGGGGCCTACGAGCAGTACTTC
CASSLEGLAGAYEQYF
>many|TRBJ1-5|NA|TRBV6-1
TGTGCCAGCATGAGAAGTGTAAGCAATCAGCCCCAGCATTTT
CASMRSVSNQPQHF
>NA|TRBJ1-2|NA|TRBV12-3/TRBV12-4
TGTGCCAGCAGTCCAGGAGGGGTAAGAACCTTC
CASSPGGVRTF
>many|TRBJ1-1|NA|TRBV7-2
TGTGCCAGCAGCACCAGCCCGGGGCTGAACACTGAAGCTTTCTTT
CASSTSPGLNTEAFF
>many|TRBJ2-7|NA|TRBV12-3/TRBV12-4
TGTGCCAGCCCCCGGGCCTACGAGCAGTACTTC
CASPRAYEQYF
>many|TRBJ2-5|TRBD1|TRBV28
TGTGCCAGCAGTGGACAGGGTGAGACCCAGTACTTC
CASSGQGETQYF
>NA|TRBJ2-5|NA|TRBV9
TGTGCCAGCAGCGTAGGTGGGGTCGGGGCAGACCAAGAGACCCAGTACTTC
CASSVGGVGADQETQYF
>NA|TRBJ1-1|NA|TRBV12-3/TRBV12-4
TGTGCCAGCAGTTTTTTTGGGGGGGGTGAAGCTTTCTTT
CASSFFGGGEAFF
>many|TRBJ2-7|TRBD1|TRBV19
TGTGCCAGTAGCCAACCGGGACAGGGGCGTCGGGAGCAGTACTTC
CASSQPGQGRREQYF
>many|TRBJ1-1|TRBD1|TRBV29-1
TGCAGCGGCCGGGACAGGGGTGATCTCAACACTGAAGCTTTCTTT
CSGRDRGDLNTEAFF
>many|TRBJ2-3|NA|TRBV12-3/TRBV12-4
TGTGCCAGCAGTACCGGCTCACTTGGGACAGATACGCAGTATTTT
CASSTGSLGTDTQYF
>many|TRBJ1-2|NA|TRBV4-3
TGCGCCAGCAGCCAGACGGGGAGGGGGTATGGCTACACCTTC
CASSQTGRGYGYTF
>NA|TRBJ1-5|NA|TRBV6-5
TGTGCCAGCAGTTACCCCGTGGACGGCAATCAGCCCCAGCCTTTT
CASSYPVDGNQPQPF
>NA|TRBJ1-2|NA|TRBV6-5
TGTGCCAGCAGTTACGGCGCGGTTAACTATGGCTACACCTTC
CASSYGAVNYGYTF
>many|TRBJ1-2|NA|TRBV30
TGTGCCTGGAGGATAGGGGCGGGAGGCTACACCTTC
CAWRIGAGGYTF
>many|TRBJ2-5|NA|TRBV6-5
TGTGCCAGCAGCTTCTCGGTCTTCAAGGCGGAGACCCAGTACTTC
CASSFSVFKAETQYF
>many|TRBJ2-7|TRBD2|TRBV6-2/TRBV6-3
TGTGCCAGCAGTTCTCTAGCGGGAGGTATCTACGAGCAGTACTTC
CASSSLAGGIYEQYF
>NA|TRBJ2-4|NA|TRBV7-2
TGTGCCAGCAGCCCCAGGGTCCGGAACATTCAGTACTTC
CASSPRVRNIQYF
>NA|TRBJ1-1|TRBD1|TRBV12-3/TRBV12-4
TGTGCCAGCACCACTCCACAGGGGAGGACTGAAGCTTTCTTT
CASTTPQGRTEAFF
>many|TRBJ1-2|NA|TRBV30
TGTGCCTCCTCCGGCGGCTATGGCTACACCTTC
CASSGGYGYTF
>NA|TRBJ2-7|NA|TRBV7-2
TGTGCCAGCAGGAGTGAAGGGTCCTACGAGCAGTACTTC
CASRSEGSYEQYF
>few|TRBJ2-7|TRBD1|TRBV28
TGTGCCAGCGAGGAAGCCGGGACAGGGTCCTACGAGCAGTACTTC
CASEEAGTGSYEQYF
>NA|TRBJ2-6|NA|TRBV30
TGTGCCTGGAGCTCGGGTGCTGGGGCCAACGTCCTGACTTTC
CAWSSGAGANVLTF
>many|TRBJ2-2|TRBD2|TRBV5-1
TGCGCCAGCAAGTCAGGAGCGGGGACCGGGGAGCTGTTTTTT
CASKSGAGTGELFF
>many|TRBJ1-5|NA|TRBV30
TGTGCCTGGAGTGTTGGTCCTATCAATCAGCCCCAGCATTTT
CAWSVGPINQPQHF
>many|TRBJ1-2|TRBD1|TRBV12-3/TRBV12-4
TGTGCCAGCAGTTTACGGGACAGGGCATATGGCTACACCTTC
CASSLRDRAYGYTF
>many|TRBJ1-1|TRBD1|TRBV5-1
TGCGCCAGCAGCGGAACAGGGGTAATGAACACTGAAGCTTTCTTT
CASSGTGVMNTEAFF
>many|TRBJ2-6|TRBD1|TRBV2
TGTGCCAGCACACCAGGGGGCGCGTCTGGGGCCAACGTCCTGACTTTC
CASTPGGASGANVLTF
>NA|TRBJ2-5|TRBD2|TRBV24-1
TGTGCCACCAGTGCCGGGGAGGGGAGGGAAGAGACCCAGTACTTC
CATSAGEGREETQYF
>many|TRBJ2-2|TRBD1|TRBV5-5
TGTGCCAGCAGCTTGTGGACAGGCCTTAGGGCCGGGGAGCTGTTTTTT
CASSLWTGLRAGELFF
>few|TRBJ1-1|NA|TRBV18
TGTGCCAGCTCACCACCAACAGGGATCCCCACTGAAGCTTTCTTT
CASSPPTGIPTEAFF
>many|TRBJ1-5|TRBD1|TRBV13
TGTGCCAGCAGCTCATCCGGGACAGGGCCAGGGGAGCCCCAGCATTTT
CASSSSGTGPGEPQHF
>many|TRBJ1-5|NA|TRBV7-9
TGTGCCAGCAGCTTATCCGCCGGGGCAGGGCCCCAGCATTTT
CASSLSAGAGPQHF
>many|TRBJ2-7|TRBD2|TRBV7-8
TGTGCCAGCAGCCGGGGGACTAGCGGGAGGTTTGAGCAGTACTTC
CASSRGTSGRFEQYF
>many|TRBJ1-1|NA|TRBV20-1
TGCAGTGCTAGGGCAGGGGATACTGAAGCTTTCTTT
CSARAGDTEAFF
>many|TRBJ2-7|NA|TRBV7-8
TGTGCCAGCAGCTTAGTTAGGGTCGAGCAGTACTTC
CASSLVRVEQYF
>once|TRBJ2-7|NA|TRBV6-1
TGTGCCAGCAGGCGACAGGGAGGCCACGAGCGGTACTTC
CASRRQGGHERYF
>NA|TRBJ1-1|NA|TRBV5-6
TGTGCCAGCAGCTTGGGAGTGGCGGTAGTTGGGGCTTTCTTT
CASSLGVAVVGAFF
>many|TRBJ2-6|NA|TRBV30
TGTGCCTGGAGTTGGGGGCCCGGGGCCAACGTCCTGACTTTC
CAWSWGPGANVLTF
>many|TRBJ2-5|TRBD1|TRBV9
TGTGCCAGCAGCGCCGGGACAGTCGAGACCCAGTACTTC
CASSAGTVETQYF
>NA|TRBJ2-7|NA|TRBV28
TGTGCCAGTCATCAACAGGGACGGAACGAGCAGTACTTC
CASHQQGRNEQYF
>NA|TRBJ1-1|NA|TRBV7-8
TGTGCCAGCAGCTTCCTGGACAAGGGGCGCACTGAAGCTTTCTTT
CASSFLDKGRTEAFF
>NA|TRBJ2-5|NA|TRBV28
TGTGCCAGCAGCCCAGATTCGATGAAGACCCAGTACTTC
CASSPDSMKTQYF
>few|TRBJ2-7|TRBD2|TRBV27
TGTGCCAGCAGTTTGTCCCCTATGCGGGAGGGTTACGAGCAGTACTTC
CASSLSPMREGYEQYF
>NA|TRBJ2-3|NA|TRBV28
TGTGCCAGCAGTGACTCGGGGGAATCTAGCACAGATACGCAGTATTTT
CASSDSGESSTDTQYF
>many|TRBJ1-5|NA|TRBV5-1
TGCGCCAGCAGCTTGGCCGGGGGGTCGGCGGAGCCCCAGCATTTT
CASSLAGGSAEPQHF
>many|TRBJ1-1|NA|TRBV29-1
TGCAGCGTTGCTCCAGGGGTCACTGAAGCTTTCTTT
CSVAPGVTEAFF
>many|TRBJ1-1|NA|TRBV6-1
TGTGCCAGCATGGCTCCTTGGAACACTGAAGCTTTCTTT
CASMAPWNTEAFF
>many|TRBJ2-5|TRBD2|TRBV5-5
TGTGCCAGCGGGTCGGGAGTAGCGGGAGCCCGGGAGACCCAGTACTTC
CASGSGVAGARETQYF
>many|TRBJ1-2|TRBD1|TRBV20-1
TGCAGTGCTAGAGAGACAGGGAGGAACTATGGCTACACCTTC
CSARETGRNYGYTF
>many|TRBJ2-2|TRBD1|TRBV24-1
TGTGCCACCAATGATGCCGGGACAGGGGAATACGGGGAGCTGTTTTTT
CATNDAGTGEYGELFF
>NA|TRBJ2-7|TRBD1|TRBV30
TGTGCCTGGAGTGCGGACAGGGGCCCCTACGAGCAGTACTTC
CAWSADRGPYEQYF
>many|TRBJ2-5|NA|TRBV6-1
TGTGCCAGACGAGGGGGGCGAGAGACCCAGTACTTC
CARRGGRETQYF
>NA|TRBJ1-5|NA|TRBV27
TGTGCCAGCAGTCCCACGGACGGGTACAATCAGCCCCAGCATTTT
CASSPTDGYNQPQHF